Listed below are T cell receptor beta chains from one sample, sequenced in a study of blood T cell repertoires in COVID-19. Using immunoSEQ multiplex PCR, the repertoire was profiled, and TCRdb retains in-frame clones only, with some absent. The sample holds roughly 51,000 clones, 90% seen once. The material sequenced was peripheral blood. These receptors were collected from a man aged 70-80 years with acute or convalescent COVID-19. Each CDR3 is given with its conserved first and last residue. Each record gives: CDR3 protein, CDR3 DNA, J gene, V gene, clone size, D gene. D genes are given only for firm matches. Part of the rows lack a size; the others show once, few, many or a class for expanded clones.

CDR3aa: CASSFATSGGYEQYF; CDR3nt: TGTGCCAGCAGCTTCGCGACTAGCGGGGGGTACGAGCAGTACTTC; j_gene: TRBJ2-7; v_gene: TRBV6-6; abundance: NA; d_gene: TRBD2
CDR3aa: CATSDPARGLYEQYF; CDR3nt: TGTGCCACCAGTGACCCGGCCAGGGGGTTATACGAGCAGTACTTC; j_gene: TRBJ2-7; v_gene: TRBV24-1; abundance: NA; d_gene: TRBD1
CDR3aa: CASSQEKGAGTDTQYF; CDR3nt: TGCGCCAGCAGCCAAGAAAAAGGGGCCGGCACAGATACGCAGTATTTT; j_gene: TRBJ2-3; v_gene: TRBV4-1; abundance: few; d_gene: NA
CDR3aa: CASSLYGGMNTEAFF; CDR3nt: TGTGCCAGCAGTTTATACGGGGGAATGAACACTGAAGCTTTCTTT; j_gene: TRBJ1-1; v_gene: TRBV28; abundance: NA; d_gene: NA
CDR3aa: CAWSGRNEQFF; CDR3nt: TGTGCCTGGAGTGGGCGGAATGAGCAGTTCTTC; j_gene: TRBJ2-1; v_gene: TRBV30; abundance: once; d_gene: NA
CDR3aa: CASSRRTRNTGELFF; CDR3nt: TGTGCCAGTAGCAGACGGACTAGGAACACCGGGGAGCTGTTTTTT; j_gene: TRBJ2-2; v_gene: TRBV19; abundance: NA; d_gene: TRBD2
CDR3aa: CASSSQGGRLESQHF; CDR3nt: TGCGCCAGCAGCTCCCAGGGAGGGCGATTGGAGTCCCAGCATTTT; j_gene: TRBJ1-5; v_gene: TRBV5-1; abundance: NA; d_gene: NA
CDR3aa: CAWSVLRNQPQHF; CDR3nt: TGTGCCTGGAGTGTACTAAGAAATCAGCCCCAGCATTTT; j_gene: TRBJ1-5; v_gene: TRBV30; abundance: NA; d_gene: NA
CDR3aa: CASSANLRLSRIPQETQYF; CDR3nt: TGTGCCAGCAGCGCAAACCTACGGCTCAGCAGGATCCCCCAAGAGACCCAGTACTTC; j_gene: TRBJ2-5; v_gene: TRBV3-1/TRBV3-2; abundance: NA; d_gene: NA
CDR3aa: CASSLSAGGRVGTDTQYF; CDR3nt: TGTGCCAGCAGCTTATCTGCGGGGGGGAGAGTTGGCACAGATACGCAGTATTTT; j_gene: TRBJ2-3; v_gene: TRBV13; abundance: NA; d_gene: TRBD2
CDR3aa: CASSLLSLDRNYYGYTF; CDR3nt: TGTGCCAGCAGCCTCCTTTCTCTGGACAGGAATTACTATGGCTACACCTTC; j_gene: TRBJ1-2; v_gene: TRBV7-2; abundance: few; d_gene: TRBD1
CDR3aa: CASSGRTGPDTQYF; CDR3nt: TGTGCCAGCAGCGGGCGGACAGGGCCAGATACGCAGTATTTT; j_gene: TRBJ2-3; v_gene: TRBV7-9; abundance: NA; d_gene: TRBD1
CDR3aa: CASSPLAANTGELFF; CDR3nt: TGTGCCAGCTCCCCTCTAGCGGCGAACACCGGGGAGCTGTTTTTT; j_gene: TRBJ2-2; v_gene: TRBV7-9; abundance: NA; d_gene: TRBD2
CDR3aa: CASSKGRSEQYF; CDR3nt: TGTGCCAGCAGCAAGGGCAGGTCCGAGCAGTACTTC; j_gene: TRBJ2-7; v_gene: TRBV21-1; abundance: NA; d_gene: NA
CDR3aa: CASSQGTGRNSPLHF; CDR3nt: TGTGCCAGCAGCCAAGGGACGGGGAGGAATTCACCCCTCCACTTT; j_gene: TRBJ1-6; v_gene: TRBV3-1/TRBV3-2; abundance: once; d_gene: NA
CDR3aa: CASDSVGYNEQFF; CDR3nt: TGTGCCAGCGACAGTGTGGGTTACAATGAGCAGTTCTTC; j_gene: TRBJ2-1; v_gene: TRBV6-5; abundance: NA; d_gene: NA
CDR3aa: CASSTGSLAAHTDTQYF; CDR3nt: TGTGCCAGCAGCACCGGAAGTCTAGCGGCTCACACAGATACGCAGTATTTT; j_gene: TRBJ2-3; v_gene: TRBV7-9; abundance: NA; d_gene: TRBD2
CDR3aa: CSVFDWDSAFPGQGRDGYTF; CDR3nt: TGCAGCGTTTTTGATTGGGACAGCGCTTTTCCGGGACAGGGTAGAGATGGCTACACCTTC; j_gene: TRBJ1-2; v_gene: TRBV29-1; abundance: NA; d_gene: TRBD1
CDR3aa: CATSDPTGTGGNQPQHF; CDR3nt: TGTGCCACCAGTGATCCGACCGGGACAGGGGGAAATCAGCCCCAGCATTTT; j_gene: TRBJ1-5; v_gene: TRBV24-1; abundance: NA; d_gene: TRBD1
CDR3aa: CASSPERGRTEAFF; CDR3nt: TGTGCCAGCAGTCCAGAGAGGGGGCGGACTGAAGCTTTCTTT; j_gene: TRBJ1-1; v_gene: TRBV27; abundance: NA; d_gene: TRBD1
CDR3aa: CSGVGSGNTIYF; CDR3nt: TGCAGCGGAGTGGGCTCCGGAAACACCATATATTTT; j_gene: TRBJ1-3; v_gene: TRBV29-1; abundance: NA; d_gene: NA
CDR3aa: CASSINYSGTGGYTF; CDR3nt: TGTGCCAGTAGTATCAACTACTCCGGGACAGGGGGCTACACCTTC; j_gene: TRBJ1-2; v_gene: TRBV19; abundance: NA; d_gene: TRBD1
CDR3aa: CASSQRGGYGYTF; CDR3nt: TGTGCCAGCAGTCAAAGGGGAGGCTATGGCTACACCTTC; j_gene: TRBJ1-2; v_gene: TRBV6-6; abundance: NA; d_gene: NA
CDR3aa: CASSLGGFRTEAFF; CDR3nt: TGTGCCAGCAGCCTTGGGGGCTTCCGCACTGAAGCTTTCTTT; j_gene: TRBJ1-1; v_gene: TRBV11-2; abundance: few; d_gene: NA
CDR3aa: CASSHSGGSGANVLTF; CDR3nt: TGTGCCAGTAGTCATTCCGGGGGGTCTGGGGCCAACGTCCTGACTTTC; j_gene: TRBJ2-6; v_gene: TRBV19; abundance: once; d_gene: TRBD2
CDR3aa: CASSIVPGTGEETQYF; CDR3nt: TGTGCCAGTAGTATAGTTCCTGGGACAGGAGAAGAGACCCAGTACTTC; j_gene: TRBJ2-5; v_gene: TRBV19; abundance: NA; d_gene: TRBD1
CDR3aa: CASSSRTSGGAADTQYF; CDR3nt: TGTGCCAGCAGCTCGCGGACTAGCGGGGGGGCCGCAGATACGCAGTATTTT; j_gene: TRBJ2-3; v_gene: TRBV7-6; abundance: NA; d_gene: TRBD2
CDR3aa: CASSQGQGAFTEAFF; CDR3nt: TGCGCCAGCAGCCAAGGACAGGGGGCGTTCACTGAAGCTTTCTTT; j_gene: TRBJ1-1; v_gene: TRBV4-3; abundance: NA; d_gene: TRBD1